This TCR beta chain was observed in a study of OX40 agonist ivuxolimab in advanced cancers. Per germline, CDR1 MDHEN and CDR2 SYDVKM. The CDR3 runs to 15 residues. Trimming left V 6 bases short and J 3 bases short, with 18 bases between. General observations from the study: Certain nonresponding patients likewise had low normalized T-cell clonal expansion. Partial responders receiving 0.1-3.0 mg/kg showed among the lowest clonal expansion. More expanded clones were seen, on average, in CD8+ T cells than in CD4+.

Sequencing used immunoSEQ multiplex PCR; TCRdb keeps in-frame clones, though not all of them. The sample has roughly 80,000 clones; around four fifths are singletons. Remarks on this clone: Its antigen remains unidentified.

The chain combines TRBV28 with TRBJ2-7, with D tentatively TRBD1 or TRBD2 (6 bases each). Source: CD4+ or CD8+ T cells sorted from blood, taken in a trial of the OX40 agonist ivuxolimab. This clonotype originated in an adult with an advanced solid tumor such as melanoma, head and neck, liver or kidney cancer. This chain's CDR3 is CASRRGDLRDYEQYF. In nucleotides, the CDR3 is TGTGCCAGCAGGAGGGGGGACCTCCGAGACTACGAGCAGTACTTC.